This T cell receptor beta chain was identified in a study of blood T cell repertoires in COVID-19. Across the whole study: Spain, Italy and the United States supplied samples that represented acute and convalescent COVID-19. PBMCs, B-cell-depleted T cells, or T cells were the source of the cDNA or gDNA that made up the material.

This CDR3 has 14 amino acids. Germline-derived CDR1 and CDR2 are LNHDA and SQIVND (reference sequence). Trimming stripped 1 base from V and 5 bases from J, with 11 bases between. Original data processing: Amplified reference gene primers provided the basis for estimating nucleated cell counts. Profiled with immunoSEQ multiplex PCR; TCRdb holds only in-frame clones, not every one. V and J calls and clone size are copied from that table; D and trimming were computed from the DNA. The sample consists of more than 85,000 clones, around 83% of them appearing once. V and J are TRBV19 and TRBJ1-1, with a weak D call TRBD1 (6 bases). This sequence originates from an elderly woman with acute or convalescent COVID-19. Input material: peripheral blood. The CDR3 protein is CASSIGLQGTEAFF. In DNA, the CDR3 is TGTGCCAGTAGTATAGGCTTACAGGGAACTGAAGCTTTCTTT.